These 14 T cell receptor beta chains were sequenced from one sample in a study of cytomegalovirus exposure and HLA in healthy donors. Primers for the PCR totalled 60 Vbeta and 13 Jbeta. Data came from immunoSEQ multiplex PCR; TCRdb stores just in-frame clones and leaves some out. The table includes 35,000 to 40,000 clones, around three fifths detected once. The sequenced sample consisted of PBMCs. The receptors shown here come from a man between 45 and 60 years old in good health and CMV-seropositive.

This chain uses TRBV7-3 with TRBJ1-6; 8 bases are shared with TRBD1. Germline CDR1 and CDR2: SGHTA and FQGTGA. This CDR3 region has 15 residues. Trimming took 5 bases from V and 9 from J; bases not matched to a gene: 9. CDR3: CASSPSDREGSPLHF. The CDR3 DNA is TGTGCCAGCAGCCCCTCGGACAGGGAAGGTTCACCCCTCCACTTT. The full variable domain, with the rest looked up from reference TRBV7-3 and TRBJ1-6, is GAGVSQTPSNKVTEKGKYVELRCDPISGHTALYWYRQSLGQGPEFLIYFQGTGAADDSGLPNDRFFAVRPEGSVSTLKIQRTERGDSAVYLCASSPSDREGSPLHFGNGTRLTVT.

This chain joins TRBV11-1 and TRBJ2-7; perhaps TRBD2 as D (6 bases). The CDR3 covers 13 residues. Germline-derived CDR1 and CDR2 are SGHAT and FQDESV (reference sequence). V lost 6 bases and J 0 bases, leaving 9 bases between the germline ends. The CDR3 DNA reads TGTGCCAGCAGTAGGACTACCTCCTACGAGCAGTACTTC. It translates to CASSRTTSYEQYF. The whole variable domain, filled in from reference TRBV11-1 and TRBJ2-7, reads EAEVAQSPRYKITEKSQAVAFWCDPISGHATLYWYRQILGQGPELLVQFQDESVVDDSQLPKDRFSAERLKGVDSTLKIQPAELGDSAMYLCASSRTTSYEQYFGPGTRLTVT.

This clone was detected once. V and J are TRBV15 and TRBJ1-2; D might be TRBD1 (6 bases). Trimming took off 0 bases at V and 0 bases at J, with 11 bases between the two ends. CDR3 length: 16 residues. The germline V gene has CDR1 LNHNV and CDR2 YYDKDF (reference sequence). The CDR3 nucleotides read TGTGCCACCAGCAGAGATCCCGGACAGCCTAACTATGGCTACACCTTC. Translation: CATSRDPGQPNYGYTF.

The gene calls are TRBV12-5 and TRBJ1-1; D unresolved. CDR1 is LGHNT, CDR2 FRNRAP, per germline. Trimming removed 3 bases at V and 5 bases at J, with 7 bases between. There are 12 residues in the CDR3. CDR3 nucleotides: TGTGCTAGTGGTTTTGGGCGAACTGAAGCTTTCTTT. This codes for CASGFGRTEAFF. The whole variable domain, filled in from reference TRBV12-5 and TRBJ1-1, reads DARVTQTPRHKVTEMGQEVTMRCQPILGHNTVFWYRQTMMQGLELLAYFRNRAPLDDSGMPKDRFSAEMPDATLATLKIQPSEPRDSAVYFCASGFGRTEAFFGQGTRLTVV.

The chain couples TRBV19 to TRBJ1-2; D perhaps matches TRBD1 (6 bases). The CDR3 covers 15 residues. Germline assignment: CDR1 LNHDA and CDR2 SQIVND (reference sequence). The V gene lost 6 bases and the J gene lost 0 bases, with 14 bases spanning the gap. The CDR3 DNA reads TGTGCCAGTAGCATTGGCGGGGGCGCTAACTATGGCTACACCTTC. Amino acid sequence: CASSIGGGANYGYTF.

V is TRBV15 and J is TRBJ2-7; no reliable D call. V lost 0 bases and J 1 base, leaving 7 bases between the germline ends. The CDR3 length is 14 residues. CDR1 LNHNV and CDR2 YYDKDF come from the germline V gene (reference sequence). CDR3 region: CATSREEMSYEQYF. The CDR3 coding sequence is TGTGCCACCAGCAGAGAGGAGATGTCCTACGAGCAGTACTTC.

The genes are TRBV11-1 and TRBJ2-1, with TRBD2 identical over 13 bases. The germline gives CDR1 SGHAT, CDR2 FQDESV (reference sequence). The CDR3 contains 15 residues. V was pared by 5 bases and J by 8 bases, with 6 bases of the junction left unmatched. CDR3: CASSPRTSGGDEQFF. CDR3 nucleotides: TGTGCCAGCAGCCCCCGGACTAGCGGGGGCGATGAGCAGTTCTTC.

J is TRBJ1-1 and V is TRBV13; perhaps TRBD1 as D (5 bases). Germline loops: CDR1 PRHDT, CDR2 FYEKMQ (reference sequence). Trimming left V 5 bases short and J 6 bases short, with 16 bases between. This CDR3 is 14 amino acids long. This CDR3 is CASSAYGGGSEAFF. The CDR3 bases are TGTGCCAGCAGCGCCTATGGGGGAGGCTCTGAAGCTTTCTTT.

This sequence joins TRBV5-1 and TRBJ1-1; D is perhaps TRBD1 (5 bases). CDR1 and CDR2 from the germline V gene are SGHRS and YFSETQ. The CDR3 length is 13 residues. Trimming stripped 0 bases from V and 8 bases from J, with 11 bases between. The CDR3: CASSLVGGGEAFF. CDR3 sequence (DNA): TGCGCCAGCAGCTTGGTGGGGGGAGGGGAAGCTTTCTTT.

The V call is TRBV29-1, the J call TRBJ2-5, with D possibly matching TRBD1 (6 bases). The end of the DNA aligns better with TRBJ2-7, so the J call may be wrong. Germline assignment: CDR1 SQVTM and CDR2 ANQGSEA. This CDR3 spans 12 amino acids. DNA of the CDR3: TGCAGCGTTGGGACAGAACCCTACGAGCAGTACTTC. This codes for CSVGTEPYEQYF.

The chain is built from TRBV6-1 and TRBJ1-6; D ambiguous. The CDR3 consists of 16 residues. Trimming pared 3 bases from V and 3 bases from J, leaving 12 bases between. Germline V gene lookup returns CDR1 MNHNS and CDR2 SASEGT. The CDR3 DNA reads as TGTGCCAGCAGTGACCCCCCGGTCGTCTATAATTCACCCCTCCACTTT. Protein product: CASSDPPVVYNSPLHF.

V gene TRBV7-2 combines with J gene TRBJ2-4; D perhaps matches TRBD2 (6 bases). The CDR3 loop spans 14 amino acids. The V gene's germline CDR1 is SGHTA and CDR2 FQGNSA. Deletions cut 5 bases from V and 6 bases from J, with 14 bases between. CDR3 amino acids: CASSPRDLVNIQYF. DNA of the CDR3: TGTGCCAGCAGCCCACGGGACTTGGTAAACATTCAGTACTTC.

Only a few counts were recorded for this clone. V usage is TRBV9 and J usage is TRBJ1-3; 10 bases agree with TRBD1. CDR1 and CDR2 (germline): SGDLS, YYNGEE. This CDR3 is built from 17 residues. V lost 1 base and J lost 3; bases outside the gene matches: 7. The CDR3 bases are TGTGCCAGCAGCGTAACCGGGACAGGGGTACTTGGAAACACCATATATTTT. Its protein product is CASSVTGTGVLGNTIYF.

The chain employs TRBV7-9 and TRBJ2-5, with 7 bases lining up with TRBD2. The J call may be wrong; the DNA end is better matched by TRBJ2-7. Germline V gene data show CDR1 as SEHNR and CDR2 as FQNEAQ (reference sequence). This CDR3 spans 18 amino acids. The CDR3 loop reads CASSPGSLAVQPYYEQYF. In DNA, the CDR3 is TGTGCCAGCAGCCCCGGCTCGCTAGCGGTGCAACCCTACTACGAGCAGTACTTC.